The 12 T cell receptor beta chains given below trace back to one sample, sequenced in a study of blood T cell repertoires in COVID-19. Assay: immunoSEQ multiplex PCR; the TCRdb copy retains only in-frame clones and omits some. The sample consists of tens of thousands of clones, roughly 86% of them appearing once. Sequencing input: peripheral blood. All receptors derive from a man aged 45-60 years with active or convalescent COVID-19.

The chain couples TRBV12-3 or TRBV12-4 to TRBJ1-6; D perhaps matches TRBD1 (5 bases). Deletions cut 5 bases from V and 19 bases from J, with 18 bases between. The CDR3 loop spans 12 amino acids. CDR3 sequence (DNA): TGTGCCAGCAGTCCACCCATCGGGGGGTTACACTTT. Protein product: CASSPPIGGLHF.

The chain is built from TRBV5-6 and TRBJ1-2; 7 bases align to TRBD1. Germline values: CDR1 SGHDT, CDR2 YYEEEE. J was trimmed by 8 bases and V by 4 bases; bases with no gene match: 11. The CDR3 extends over 14 amino acids. Written as DNA, the CDR3 is TGTGCCAGCAGCCTTCAGGGGGAGTTGGGCGGCTACACCTTC. Residues: CASSLQGELGGYTF.

The rearrangement uses TRBV25-1 and TRBJ1-2; 7 bases fit TRBD1. Germline V gene lookup returns CDR1 MGHDK and CDR2 SYGVNS. V was clipped by 2 bases and J by 8 bases; unmatched bases: 8. The CDR3 consists of 14 residues. The CDR3 loop is CASSEEWRGRGYTF. The CDR3 DNA follows: TGTGCCAGCAGTGAAGAGTGGAGGGGGCGAGGCTACACCTTC.

This rearrangement joins TRBV25-1 to TRBJ1-1; weak D call: TRBD1 (6 bases). Deletions cut 6 bases from V and 1 base from J, with 9 bases between. There are 13 residues in the CDR3. Germline V lookup: CDR1 MGHDK, CDR2 SYGVNS. This CDR3 reads CASRGTQNTEAFF. The CDR3 DNA reads TGTGCCAGCAGGGGGACACAGAACACTGAAGCTTTCTTT. The full variable domain, with the rest looked up from reference TRBV25-1 and TRBJ1-1, is EADIYQTPRYLVIGTGKKITLECSQTMGHDKMYWYQQDPGMELHLIHYSYGVNSTEKGDLSSESTVSRIRTEHFPLTLESARPSHTSQYLCASRGTQNTEAFFGQGTRLTVV.

This clone was seen a single time. The rearrangement joins TRBV4-1 to TRBJ1-5; the D is unclear. The ends were cut back, 0 bases at V and 3 bases at J, with 6 bases in the middle. CDR1 and CDR2 from the germline V gene are MGHRA and YSYEKL. The CDR3 is 14 residues long. The CDR3 sequence: CASSQEQDNQPQHF. The CDR3 nucleotides read TGCGCCAGCAGCCAAGAGCAGGACAATCAGCCCCAGCATTTT.

The chain is built from TRBV7-2 and TRBJ2-2, with 10 bases aligning to TRBD2. Germline V CDR1 and CDR2: SGHTA, FQGNSA. CDR3 length: 15 residues. After removal of 6 bases from V and 4 bases from J, the junction contained 5 bases not matched to a gene. The CDR3 region is CASRKRGGGTGELFF. The CDR3 DNA reads as TGTGCCAGCAGAAAGCGGGGGGGCGGCACCGGGGAGCTGTTTTTT.

This clone was detected a few times. The rearrangement uses TRBV9 and TRBJ2-5, with 8 nucleotides matching TRBD2. CDR3 length: 15 amino acids. CDR1 is SGDLS, CDR2 YYNGEE, per germline. Germline trimming cut 0 bases from V and 7 bases from J; bases unmatched to any gene: 8. CDR3 residues: CASSVGSGGPATQYF. CDR3 in DNA: TGTGCCAGCAGCGTAGGATCGGGGGGGCCTGCGACCCAGTACTTC.

The V gene is TRBV11-2, the J gene TRBJ1-2; TRBD1 is a possible D gene (5 bases). This CDR3 comprises 14 residues. The germline CDR1 and CDR2 sequences are SGHAT and FQNNGV. Trimming took 2 bases from V and 2 from J, leaving 9 bases between them. The CDR3 nucleotides read TGTGCCAGCAGCTTACAGGGCCTCAACTATGGCTACACCTTC. Protein product: CASSLQGLNYGYTF.

This chain connects TRBV25-1 to TRBJ1-2; possible D gene TRBD1, 5 bases. This CDR3 spans 15 amino acids. Trimming removed 3 bases from V and 5 bases from J, with 16 bases in between. Germline CDR1 reads MGHDK; CDR2 reads SYGVNS. The CDR3 sequence: CASSEKIAGNYGYTF. The CDR3 bases are TGTGCCAGCAGTGAGAAAATCGCAGGGAATTATGGCTACACCTTC.

The chain carries TRBV9 and TRBJ1-6, with D perhaps matching TRBD1 (5 bases). The V gene's germline CDR1 is SGDLS and CDR2 YYNGEE. The CDR3 covers 15 residues. V lost 1 base, J lost 6 bases, and 11 bases lay in between. CDR3 DNA: TGTGCCAGCAGCGTACAGGGTTCGGGTAATTCACCCCTCCACTTT. Encoded protein: CASSVQGSGNSPLHF.

This chain uses TRBV21-1 with TRBJ2-3; the table calls TRBD1, which could not be checked here. TRBV21-1 is listed as a pseudogene. The CDR3 is 15 amino acids. CDR3 region: CASSKRGWGLDTQYF. In nucleotides, the CDR3 is TGTGCCAGCAGCAAAAGGGGGTGGGGTTTGGATACGCAGTATTTT.

V and J are TRBV6-1 and TRBJ1-1; D remains unclear. This CDR3 region has 13 residues. CDR1 and CDR2 (germline): MNHNS, SASEGT. The V gene lost 2 bases and the J gene lost 11 bases, with 15 bases spanning the gap. The CDR3: CASSEQPARVAFF. The CDR3 region has the DNA TGTGCCAGCAGTGAACAGCCCGCCCGGGTGGCTTTCTTT.